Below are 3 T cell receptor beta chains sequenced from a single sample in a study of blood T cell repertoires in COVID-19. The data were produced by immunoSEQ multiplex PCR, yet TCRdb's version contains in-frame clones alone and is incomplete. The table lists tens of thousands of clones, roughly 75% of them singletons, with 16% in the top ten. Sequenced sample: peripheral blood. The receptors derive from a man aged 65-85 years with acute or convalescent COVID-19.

CDR3 residues: CASSSRQGGRNNEQFF. The CDR3 nucleotides read TGTGCCAGCAGTTCCCGACAGGGGGGAAGAAACAATGAGCAGTTCTTC. This chain joins TRBV6-6 and TRBJ2-1; TRBD1 agrees at 9 bases. Germline assignment: CDR1 MNHNY and CDR2 SVGAGI (reference sequence). V shed 4 bases, J shed 5 bases, and the junction held 9 bases outside the gene matches. This CDR3 has 16 residues.

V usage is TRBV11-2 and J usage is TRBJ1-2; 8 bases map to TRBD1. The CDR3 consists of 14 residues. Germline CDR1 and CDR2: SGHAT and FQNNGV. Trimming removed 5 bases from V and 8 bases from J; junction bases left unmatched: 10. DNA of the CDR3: TGTGCCAGCAGCCCCCTGACAGGGGCGGACGGCTACACCTTC. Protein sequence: CASSPLTGADGYTF. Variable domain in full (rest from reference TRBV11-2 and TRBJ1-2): EAGVAQSPRYKIIEKRQSVAFWCNPISGHATLYWYQQILGQGPKLLIQFQNNGVVDDSQLPKDRFSAERLKGVDSTLKIQPAKLEDSAVYLCASSPLTGADGYTFGSGTRLTVV.

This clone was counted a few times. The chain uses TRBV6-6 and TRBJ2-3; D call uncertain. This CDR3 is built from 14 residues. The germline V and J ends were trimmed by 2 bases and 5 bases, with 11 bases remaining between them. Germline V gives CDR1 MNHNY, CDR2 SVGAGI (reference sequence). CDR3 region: CASSYTLGVDTQYF. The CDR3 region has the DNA TGTGCCAGCAGTTACACGCTAGGTGTAGATACGCAGTATTTT.